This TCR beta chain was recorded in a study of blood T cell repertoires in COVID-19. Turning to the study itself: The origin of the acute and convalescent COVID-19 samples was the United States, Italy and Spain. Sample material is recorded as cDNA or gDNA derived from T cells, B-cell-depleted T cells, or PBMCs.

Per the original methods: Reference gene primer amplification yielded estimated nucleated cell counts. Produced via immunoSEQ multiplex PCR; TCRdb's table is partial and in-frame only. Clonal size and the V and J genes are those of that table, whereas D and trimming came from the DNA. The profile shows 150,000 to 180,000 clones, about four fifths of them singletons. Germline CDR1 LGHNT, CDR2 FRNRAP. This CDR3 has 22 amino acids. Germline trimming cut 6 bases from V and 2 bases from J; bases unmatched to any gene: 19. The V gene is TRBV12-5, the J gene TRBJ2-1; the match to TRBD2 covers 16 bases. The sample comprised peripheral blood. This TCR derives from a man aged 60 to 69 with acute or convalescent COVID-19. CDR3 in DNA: TGTGCTAGTGGCTACAGAGGGGTACCGGGACTAGCGGGGGGGCCCACCTACAATGAGCAGTTCTTC. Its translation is CASGYRGVPGLAGGPTYNEQFF.